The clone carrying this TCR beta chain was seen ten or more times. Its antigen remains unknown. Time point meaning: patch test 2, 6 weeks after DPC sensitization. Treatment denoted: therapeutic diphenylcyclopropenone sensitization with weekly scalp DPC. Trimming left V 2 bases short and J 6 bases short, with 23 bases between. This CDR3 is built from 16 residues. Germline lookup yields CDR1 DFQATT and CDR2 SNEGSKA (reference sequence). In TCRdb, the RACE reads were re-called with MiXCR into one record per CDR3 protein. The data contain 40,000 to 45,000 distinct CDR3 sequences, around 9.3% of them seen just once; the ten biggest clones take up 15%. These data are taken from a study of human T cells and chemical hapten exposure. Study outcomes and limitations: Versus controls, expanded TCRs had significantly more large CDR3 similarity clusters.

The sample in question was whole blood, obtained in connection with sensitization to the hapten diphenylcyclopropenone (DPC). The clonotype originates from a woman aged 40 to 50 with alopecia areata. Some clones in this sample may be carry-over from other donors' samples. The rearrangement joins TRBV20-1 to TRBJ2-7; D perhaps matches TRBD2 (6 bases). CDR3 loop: CSARRSMGGSSLEQYF. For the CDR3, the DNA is TGCAGTGCTAGACGGTCCATGGGGGGATCCTCCCTCGAGCAGTACTTC.